This T cell receptor (beta chain) was captured by sequencing in a study of blood T cell repertoires in COVID-19. Study information: Samples of COVID-19 (acute and convalescent) were obtained from the United States, Italy and Spain. T cells, B-cell-depleted T cells, or PBMCs supplied cDNA or gDNA.

As processed by the authors: Using reference gene primer amplification, nucleated cell counts were estimated. Produced via immunoSEQ multiplex PCR; TCRdb's table is partial and in-frame only. V and J calls and clone size are copied from that table; D and trimming were computed from the DNA. This sample yields 200,000 to 250,000 clones, of which 70% to 90% are seen a single time; approximately 2% belongs to the top ten. This CDR3 is built from 16 residues. The V end was cut by 5 bases, the J end by 8 bases, with 19 bases between. CDR1 is LNHDA and CDR2 is SQIVND in the germline V gene (reference sequence). This clone occurred once.

V usage is TRBV19 and J usage is TRBJ1-6; perhaps TRBD1 as D (5 bases). Sequenced: peripheral blood. This TCR came from a man aged 25-45 years who had recovered from COVID-19. The CDR3 sequence is CASSPTATAAYSPLHF. CDR3 sequence (DNA): TGTGCCAGTAGTCCCACCGCGACAGCTGCCTATTCACCCCTCCACTTT.